Below are 23 T cell receptor beta chains sequenced from a single sample in a study of long-term antiretroviral therapy in people with HIV. A v3.0 immunoSEQ assay was performed at survey level. Using immunoSEQ multiplex PCR, the repertoire was profiled, and TCRdb retains in-frame clones only, with some absent. The data hold 7,000 or so clones, with roughly two thirds observed a single time. The source material was unsorted PBMCs, sampled 0.2 years after starting antiretroviral therapy. The source of these receptors is a man aged 40-50 years with HIV.

The chain joins TRBV7-9 to TRBJ2-7; 14 bases align to TRBD2. This CDR3 region has 17 residues. Germline assignment: CDR1 SEHNR and CDR2 FQNEAQ (reference sequence). V was clipped by 5 bases and J by 5 bases; unmatched bases: 11. The CDR3 DNA reads as TGTGCCAGCAGCCCGCCGGGACTAGCGGGGGCAGTCCACGAGCAGTACTTC. Its translation is CASSPPGLAGAVHEQYF.

CDR3 amino acids: CASTLPDVYTEAFF. CDR3 nucleotide sequence: TGTGCCAGTACCCTGCCGGACGTCTACACTGAAGCTTTCTTT. The chain links TRBV19 to TRBJ1-1; D is unclear. Germline V gene lookup returns CDR1 LNHDA and CDR2 SQIVND (reference sequence). The CDR3 is 14 amino acids. V lost 7 bases, J lost 3 bases, and 15 bases lay in between.

V usage is TRBV27 and J usage is TRBJ2-1; 9 bases are a match to TRBD2. CDR3 length: 15 amino acids. Germline assignment: CDR1 MNHEY and CDR2 SMNVEV (reference sequence). The V gene end was trimmed by 5 bases and the J gene end by 2 bases; junction bases not matched to a gene: 4. Written as DNA, the CDR3 is TGTGCCAGCAGTGAGCCTAGCGGGGCCTACAATGAGCAGTTCTTC. Translated, it gives CASSEPSGAYNEQFF.

This chain's CDR3 is CASAIGQGPGNTIYF. In DNA form, the CDR3 reads TGTGCCAGTGCGATCGGACAGGGACCTGGAAACACCATATATTTT. This chain connects TRBV19 to TRBJ1-3; the match to TRBD1 covers 8 bases. CDR3 length: 15 amino acids. The germline V gene encodes CDR1 LNHDA and CDR2 SQIVND (reference sequence). V lost 8 bases, J lost 2 bases, and 8 bases stayed unmatched.

The V call is TRBV6-5, the J call TRBJ2-7; TRBD2 is a possible D gene (6 bases). V lost 8 bases, J lost 7 bases, and 15 bases lay in between. Germline loops: CDR1 MNHEY, CDR2 SVGAGI. There are 12 residues in the CDR3. The CDR3 region has the DNA TGTGCCAGCGGGGGGAGGCGCTCGGAGCAGTACTTC. Translation gives CASGGRRSEQYF.

V and J are TRBV7-8 and TRBJ1-4, with a tentative D call TRBD1 (5 bases). The CDR3 length is 16 residues. Germline assignment: CDR1 SGHVS and CDR2 FQNEAQ. V lost 2 bases and J lost 5, with 15 bases in between. CDR3 loop: CASSLSKAGGNEKLFF. In DNA, the CDR3 is TGTGCCAGCAGCTTATCAAAAGCGGGGGGGAATGAAAAACTGTTTTTT.

The V call is TRBV28, the J call TRBJ1-1; D is possibly TRBD1 (5 bases). CDR3 length: 12 amino acids. Germline assignment: CDR1 MDHEN and CDR2 SYDVKM. Trimming shortened V by 5 bases and J by 7 bases, and 11 bases separated the two germline ends. The CDR3 bases are TGTGCCAGCAGTGTCCGGGGGATTGAAGCTTTCTTT. Residues: CASSVRGIEAFF. The full variable domain, completed using reference TRBV28 and TRBJ1-1, is DVKVTQSSRYLVKRTGEKVFLECVQDMDHENMFWYRQDPGLGLRLIYFSYDVKMKEKGDIPEGYSVSREKKERFSLILESASTNQTSMYLCASSVRGIEAFFGQGTRLTVV.

This clone was observed a handful of times. V usage is TRBV29-1 and J usage is TRBJ2-7; the D gene is possibly TRBD1 (6 bases). V lost 6 bases and J 1 base, leaving 10 bases between the germline ends. The CDR3 spans 12 residues. CDR1 SQVTM and CDR2 ANQGSEA come from the germline V gene. The CDR3 DNA reads TGCAGCGTGTCCGGGACATCCTACGAGCAGTACTTC. It specifies CSVSGTSYEQYF.

This chain uses TRBV28 with TRBJ2-7; no reliable D call. The V gene lost 6 bases and the J gene lost 0 bases, with 6 bases spanning the gap. CDR1 and CDR2 (germline): MDHEN, SYDVKM. The CDR3 runs to 12 residues. CDR3 sequence (DNA): TGTGCCAGCAGCCAAGTCTCCTACGAGCAGTACTTC. Translated, it gives CASSQVSYEQYF.

The chain employs TRBV27 and TRBJ1-5, with 9 bases aligning to TRBD1. The J segment lost 5 bases and the V segment lost 4 bases, leaving 3 bases of the junction unmatched. Germline-derived CDR1 and CDR2 are MNHEY and SMNVEV (reference sequence). The CDR3 spans 14 residues. The CDR3 is CASSSGQGYQPQHF. In DNA, the CDR3 is TGTGCCAGCAGTTCGGGACAGGGTTATCAGCCCCAGCATTTT.

The rearrangement uses TRBV4-1 and TRBJ1-2, with TRBD1 as a possible D gene (5 bases). The germline V gene has CDR1 MGHRA and CDR2 YSYEKL. V gave up 3 bases and J gave up 4 bases, with 9 bases separating them. The CDR3 has 13 residues. The CDR3 loop is CASSQMGPYGYTF. Here the CDR3 DNA reads TGCGCCAGCAGCCAGATGGGGCCCTATGGCTACACCTTC.

The chain uses TRBV27 and TRBJ1-5; no definite D call. Trimming cost V 1 base and J 7 bases, with 17 bases left between them. The CDR3 runs to 16 residues. Germline V lookup: CDR1 MNHEY, CDR2 SMNVEV (reference sequence). In nucleotides, the CDR3 is TGTGCCAGCAGTTTATTATCGGACCCAAGGACCCAGCCCCAGCATTTT. Amino acids: CASSLLSDPRTQPQHF.

The V call is TRBV10-1, the J call TRBJ2-5; D perhaps matches TRBD2 (5 bases). V dropped 3 bases and J dropped 1 base, with 12 bases sitting between them. The CDR3 loop spans 15 amino acids. Germline V gene lookup returns CDR1 WNHNN and CDR2 SYGVQD (reference sequence). The CDR3 DNA reads as TGCGCCAGCAGTGAACCGGGATCAACCCAAGAGACCCAGTACTTC. This translates into CASSEPGSTQETQYF.

The chain recombines TRBV27 with TRBJ1-6; D unclear. V was trimmed by 1 base and J by 1 base, leaving 17 bases between them. Germline values: CDR1 MNHEY, CDR2 SMNVEV (reference sequence). The CDR3 totals 19 residues. CDR3 nucleotide sequence: TGTGCCAGCAGTTTATACGGGCAGGCTCCGGGGTCCTATAATTCACCCCTCCACTTT. Translating gives CASSLYGQAPGSYNSPLHF.

The rearrangement links TRBV9 to TRBJ1-1; no clear D. The germline CDR1 and CDR2 sequences are SGDLS and YYNGEE. The CDR3 consists of 15 residues. The ends were cut back, 0 bases at V and 0 bases at J, with 9 bases in the middle. The CDR3 spells CASSVAAGLNTEAFF. In nucleotides, the CDR3 is TGTGCCAGCAGCGTAGCTGCGGGTTTGAACACTGAAGCTTTCTTT.

The rearrangement joins TRBV7-9 to TRBJ2-1; the D gene is possibly TRBD2 (6 bases). V was shortened by 7 bases and J by 3 bases, with 13 bases between the two germline ends. Germline CDR1 and CDR2: SEHNR and FQNEAQ (reference sequence). The CDR3 is made up of 14 amino acids. The chain's CDR3 is CASTGAGLYNEQFF. As DNA, the CDR3 is TGTGCCAGCACCGGCGCGGGACTCTACAATGAGCAGTTCTTC.

This sequence joins TRBV5-6 and TRBJ1-1; D is perhaps TRBD1 (6 bases). The CDR3 has 15 amino acids. Germline lookup yields CDR1 SGHDT and CDR2 YYEEEE. Deletions cut 4 bases from V and 5 bases from J, with 18 bases between. The CDR3 spells CASSPLQGEWTEAFF. CDR3 bases: TGTGCCAGCAGCCCACTACAGGGAGAGTGGACTGAAGCTTTCTTT.

V gene TRBV11-2 combines with J gene TRBJ2-3, with 13 bases fitting TRBD2. Trimming cost V 6 bases and J 6 bases; bases outside gene matches: 9. Per germline, CDR1 SGHAT and CDR2 FQNNGV. The CDR3 runs 16 residues. The CDR3 DNA reads TGTGCCAGCAGTTTACTAGCGGGGGGGCCAGGGGATACGCAGTATTTT. Protein: CASSLLAGGPGDTQYF.

The V and J genes are TRBV28 and TRBJ1-2; 7 positions agree with TRBD1. The CDR3 sequence is 15 residues long. V was clipped by 3 bases and J by 5 bases; unmatched bases: 9. Germline values: CDR1 MDHEN, CDR2 SYDVKM. CDR3 coding DNA: TGTGCCAGCAGTTTTATAGGGGGCGCGCGGTATGGCTACACCTTC. It yields the protein CASSFIGGARYGYTF.

For the CDR3, the DNA is TGTGCCAGTAGTATAGATTCGGACGGAGGCACTGAAGCTTTCTTT. Its protein is CASSIDSDGGTEAFF. The rearrangement uses TRBV19 and TRBJ1-1; no definite D call. This CDR3 region has 15 residues. Germline CDR1 is LNHDA and CDR2 is SQIVND (reference sequence). Deletions cut 0 bases from V and 4 bases from J, with 12 bases between.

The V gene is TRBV5-4, the J gene TRBJ1-4; D is ambiguous. Germline CDR1 SGHNT, CDR2 YYREEE (reference sequence). The germline V and J ends were trimmed by 4 bases and 1 base, with 11 bases remaining between them. The CDR3 has 15 amino acids. The CDR3 DNA sequence: TGTGCCAGCAGCCCGGACCCGGGAACTAATGAAAAACTGTTTTTT. Amino acid sequence: CASSPDPGTNEKLFF.

The chain recombines TRBV6-1 with TRBJ1-6, with 10 bases aligning to TRBD1. Trimming at V came to 6 bases and at J to 6 bases, leaving 2 bases not matched to a gene. The CDR3 length is 14 residues. From germline, CDR1 is MNHNS and CDR2 SASEGT. Here the CDR3 reads CASRTGGSNSPLHF. The CDR3 DNA is TGTGCCAGCAGGACAGGGGGCAGTAATTCACCCCTCCACTTT.

The rearrangement uses TRBV25-1 and TRBJ2-2; the D is unclear. The CDR3 covers 13 residues. V was pared by 3 bases and J by 7 bases, with 9 bases between. Germline-derived CDR1 and CDR2 are MGHDK and SYGVNS. The CDR3 spells CASSDSFSGELFF. The CDR3 DNA follows: TGTGCCAGCAGTGACAGTTTTAGCGGGGAGCTGTTTTTT.